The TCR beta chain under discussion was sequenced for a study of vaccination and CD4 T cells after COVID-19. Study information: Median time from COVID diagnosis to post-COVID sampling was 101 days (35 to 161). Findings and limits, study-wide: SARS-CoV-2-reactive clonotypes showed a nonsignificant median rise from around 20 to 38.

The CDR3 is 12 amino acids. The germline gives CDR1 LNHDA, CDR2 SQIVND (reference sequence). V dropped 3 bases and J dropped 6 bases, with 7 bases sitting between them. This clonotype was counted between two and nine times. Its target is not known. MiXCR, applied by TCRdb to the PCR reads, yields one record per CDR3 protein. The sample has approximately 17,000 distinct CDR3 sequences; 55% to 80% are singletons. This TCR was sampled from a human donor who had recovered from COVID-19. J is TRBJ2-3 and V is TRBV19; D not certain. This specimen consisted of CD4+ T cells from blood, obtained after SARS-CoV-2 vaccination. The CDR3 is CASSIVGDTQYF. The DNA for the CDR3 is TGTGCCAGTAGTATCGTAGGGGATACGCAGTATTTT. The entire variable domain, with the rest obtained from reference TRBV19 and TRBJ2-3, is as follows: DGGITQSPKYLFRKEGQNVTLSCEQNLNHDAMYWYRQDPGQGLRLIYYSQIVNDFQKGDIAEGYSVSREKKESFPLTVTSAQKNPTAFYLCASSIVGDTQYFGPGTRLTVL.